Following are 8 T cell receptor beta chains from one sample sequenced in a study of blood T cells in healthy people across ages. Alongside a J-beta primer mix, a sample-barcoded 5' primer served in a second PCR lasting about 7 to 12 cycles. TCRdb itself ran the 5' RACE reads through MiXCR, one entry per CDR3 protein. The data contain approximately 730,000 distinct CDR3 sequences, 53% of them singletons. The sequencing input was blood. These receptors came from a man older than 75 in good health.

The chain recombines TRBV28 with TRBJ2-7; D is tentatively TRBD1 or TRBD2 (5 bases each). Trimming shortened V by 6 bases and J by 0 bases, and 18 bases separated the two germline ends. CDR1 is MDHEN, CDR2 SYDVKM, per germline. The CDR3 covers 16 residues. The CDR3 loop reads CASSRAGTLSSYEQYF. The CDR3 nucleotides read TGTGCCAGCAGCAGAGCCGGGACCCTGTCCTCCTACGAGCAGTACTTC.

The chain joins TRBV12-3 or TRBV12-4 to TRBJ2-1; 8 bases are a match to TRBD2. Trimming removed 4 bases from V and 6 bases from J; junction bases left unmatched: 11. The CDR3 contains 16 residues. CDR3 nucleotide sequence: TGTGCCAGCAGTTCGCGTCGGGAGGGTAGGGGCAATGAGCAGTTCTTC. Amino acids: CASSSRREGRGNEQFF.

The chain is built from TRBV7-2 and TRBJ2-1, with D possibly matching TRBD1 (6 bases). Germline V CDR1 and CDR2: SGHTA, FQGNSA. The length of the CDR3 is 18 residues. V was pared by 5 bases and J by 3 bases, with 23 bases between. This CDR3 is CASSVKQGWRASYNEQFF. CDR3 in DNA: TGTGCCAGCAGCGTAAAACAGGGTTGGCGAGCGAGCTACAATGAGCAGTTCTTC.

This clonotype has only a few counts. CDR3 region: CASSEEGTHSSPLHF. The CDR3 nucleotides are TGTGCCAGCAGTGAGGAGGGGACACACAGCTCACCCCTCCACTTT. This sequence joins TRBV2 and TRBJ1-6; D is possibly TRBD1 (6 bases). The germline V gene encodes CDR1 SNHLY and CDR2 FYNNEI. CDR3 length equals 15 residues. The V end lost 3 bases, the J end lost 10 bases, and 16 bases lay between the germline ends.

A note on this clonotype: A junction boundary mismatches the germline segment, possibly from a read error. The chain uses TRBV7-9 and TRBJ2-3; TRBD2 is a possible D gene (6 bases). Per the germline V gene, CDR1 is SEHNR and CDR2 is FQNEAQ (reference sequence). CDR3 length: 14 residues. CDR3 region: CAGSLGRRESDAYF. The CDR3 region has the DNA TGTGCCGGCAGCCTGGGGAGGAGGGAAAGCGACGCGTATTTT.

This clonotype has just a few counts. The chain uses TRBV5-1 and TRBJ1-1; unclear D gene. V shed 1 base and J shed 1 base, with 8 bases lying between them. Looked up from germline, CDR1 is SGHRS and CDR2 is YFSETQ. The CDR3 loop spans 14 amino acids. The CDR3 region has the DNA TGCGCCAGCAGCTTGACCGGGCCGAACACTGAAGCTTTCTTT. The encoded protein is CASSLTGPNTEAFF.

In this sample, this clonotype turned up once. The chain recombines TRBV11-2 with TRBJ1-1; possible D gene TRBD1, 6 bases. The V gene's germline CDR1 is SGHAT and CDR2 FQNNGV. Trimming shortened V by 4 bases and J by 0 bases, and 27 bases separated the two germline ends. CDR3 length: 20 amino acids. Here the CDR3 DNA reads TGTGCCAGCAGCTCCCGGCAGGGGTGGGACCCCCTACTCATGAACACTGAAGCTTTCTTT. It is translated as CASSSRQGWDPLLMNTEAFF.

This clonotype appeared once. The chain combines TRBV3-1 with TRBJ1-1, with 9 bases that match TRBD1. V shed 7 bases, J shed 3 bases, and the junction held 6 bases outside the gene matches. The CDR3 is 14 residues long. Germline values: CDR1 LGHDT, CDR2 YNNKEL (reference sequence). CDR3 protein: CASKGQGQHTEAFF. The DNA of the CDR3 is TGTGCCAGCAAAGGACAGGGGCAACACACTGAAGCTTTCTTT.